These 22 T cell receptor beta chains were sequenced from one sample in a study of blood T cell repertoires in COVID-19. Using immunoSEQ multiplex PCR, the repertoire was profiled, and TCRdb retains in-frame clones only, with some absent. In the table there are approximately 280,000 clones, about 91% of which are singletons. Source material: peripheral blood. These receptors were collected from a woman aged 60-75 years with acute or convalescent COVID-19.

The chain couples TRBV6-5 to TRBJ2-7; maybe TRBD2 (6 bases). V was trimmed by 1 base and J by 3 bases, leaving 13 bases between them. CDR3 size: 15 residues. The germline CDR1 and CDR2 sequences are MNHEY and SVGAGI. CDR3: CASSYFRAGNYEQYF. The DNA of the CDR3 is TGTGCCAGCAGTTACTTCCGTGCGGGGAACTACGAGCAGTACTTC.

J is TRBJ1-4 and V is TRBV29-1; 9 bases line up with TRBD1. V was pared by 7 bases and J by 7 bases, with 7 bases of the junction left unmatched. CDR3 length equals 13 residues. Germline lookup yields CDR1 SQVTM and CDR2 ANQGSEA. CDR3 in amino acids: CSASGTGSEKLFF. CDR3 bases: TGCAGCGCATCCGGGACAGGGAGTGAAAAACTGTTTTTT.

The rearrangement uses TRBV4-2 and TRBJ1-2; D is uncertain. The CDR3 spans 13 residues. CDR1 is LGHNA, CDR2 YNFKEQ, per germline. Trimming took off 4 bases at V and 8 bases at J, with 14 bases between the two ends. The CDR3 sequence is CASSRDRDQGYTF. The CDR3 DNA is TGTGCCAGCAGCCGAGACCGGGATCAAGGCTACACCTTC.

The chain couples TRBV27 to TRBJ2-5, with D uncertain. This CDR3 region has 15 residues. Germline values: CDR1 MNHEY, CDR2 SMNVEV (reference sequence). V was shortened by 7 bases and J by 5 bases, with 20 bases between the two germline ends. The CDR3 loop reads CASISGYGLWETQYF. DNA of the CDR3: TGTGCCAGCATTTCGGGTTATGGGTTATGGGAGACCCAGTACTTC.

The chain uses TRBV11-2 and TRBJ1-6, with a weak D call TRBD1 (5 bases). V was shortened by 5 bases and J by 6 bases, with 11 bases between the two germline ends. The CDR3 length is 14 residues. Germline-derived CDR1 and CDR2 are SGHAT and FQNNGV. The CDR3 is CASSPAGLNSPLHF. The CDR3 bases are TGTGCCAGCAGCCCCGCGGGACTTAATTCACCCCTCCACTTT.

V and J are TRBV18 and TRBJ2-5; the D gene is possibly TRBD1 (6 bases). Per the germline V gene, CDR1 is KGHSH and CDR2 is LQKENI. With 0 bases removed from V and 5 bases from J, the gap between germline ends came to 7 bases. This CDR3 is built from 13 residues. CDR3 sequence: CASSPPDRETQYF. Here the CDR3 DNA reads TGTGCCAGCTCACCACCTGACAGGGAGACCCAGTACTTC.

This rearrangement joins TRBV7-9 to TRBJ1-5, with TRBD1 matching over 10 bases. This CDR3 has 15 amino acids. Germline-derived CDR1 and CDR2 are SEHNR and FQNEAQ (reference sequence). The trim removed 3 bases at V and 6 bases at J, leaving 5 bases unmatched. The CDR3 is CASSLTGGAGQPQHF. The CDR3 coding sequence is TGTGCCAGCAGCTTGACAGGGGGCGCGGGTCAGCCCCAGCATTTT.

The V call is TRBV6-1, the J call TRBJ1-5; D may be TRBD1 (5 bases). This CDR3 is 16 amino acids long. Trimming took off 4 bases at V and 0 bases at J, with 13 bases between the two ends. Germline V gives CDR1 MNHNS, CDR2 SASEGT. This CDR3 is CASSADGGFSNQPQHF. The CDR3 region has the DNA TGTGCCAGCAGTGCGGACGGGGGATTTAGCAATCAGCCCCAGCATTTT.

The chain recombines TRBV4-3 with TRBJ2-7; the D gene is possibly TRBD2 (6 bases). Trimming stripped 3 bases from V and 1 base from J, with 10 bases between. The CDR3 is 14 residues long. Germline V gene sequence: CDR1 LGHNA, CDR2 YSLEER. The CDR3 nucleotides are TGCGCCAGCAGCCACACCGGGACTTCCTACGAGCAGTACTTC. It codes for CASSHTGTSYEQYF.

The chain combines TRBV3-1 (or the pseudogene TRBV3-2) with TRBJ2-3; D remains ambiguous. With 3 bases removed from V and 1 base from J, the gap between germline ends came to 5 bases. The germline gives CDR1 LGHDT, CDR2 YNNKEL (reference sequence). This CDR3 region has 13 residues. CDR3 region: CASSQQGTDTQYF. DNA for the CDR3: TGTGCCAGCAGCCAGCAGGGCACAGATACGCAGTATTTT.

The J gene is TRBJ1-2, the V gene TRBV28, with 7 bases matching TRBD1. The CDR3 spans 15 residues. Per the germline V gene, CDR1 is MDHEN and CDR2 is SYDVKM. The junction had 11 bases not matched to a gene; V was cut back by 5 bases and J by 5 bases. CDR3 coding DNA: TGTGCCAGCAGTCATTACGGGACAGCTGGTTATGGCTACACCTTC. Amino acid sequence: CASSHYGTAGYGYTF.

This clone has more than one count but fewer than ten. In DNA form, the CDR3 reads TGTGCCAGCTCCCGAAACAGGGTGATAGATGAAAAACTGTTTTTT. It codes for CASSRNRVIDEKLFF. The V and J genes are TRBV18 and TRBJ1-4, with a weak D call TRBD1 (6 bases). V was pared by 6 bases and J by 6 bases, with 17 bases between. The germline V gene has CDR1 KGHSH and CDR2 LQKENI. The CDR3 runs to 15 residues. Combining the CDR3 with reference TRBV18 and TRBJ1-4 gives the whole variable domain NAGVMQNPRHLVRRRGQEARLRCSPMKGHSHVYWYRQLPEEGLKFMVYLQKENIIDESGMPKERFSAEFPKEGPSILRIQQVVRGDSAAYFCASSRNRVIDEKLFFGSGTQLSVL.

This clone was seen a few times. The CDR3: CASRPPGTNTGELFF. The CDR3, as DNA: TGTGCCAGCAGGCCGCCCGGGACTAACACCGGGGAGCTGTTTTTT. V usage is TRBV6-5 and J usage is TRBJ2-2, with D possibly being TRBD2 (6 bases). The CDR3 loop spans 15 amino acids. Looked up from germline, CDR1 is MNHEY and CDR2 is SVGAGI. Deletions cut 6 bases from V and 2 bases from J, with 13 bases between.

V usage is TRBV5-1 and J usage is TRBJ1-1; TRBD1 aligns across 7 bases. This CDR3 has 15 amino acids. J was trimmed by 3 bases and V by 4 bases; bases with no gene match: 9. Germline V lookup: CDR1 SGHRS, CDR2 YFSETQ. This CDR3 is CASSREGARDTEAFF. CDR3 DNA sequence: TGCGCCAGCAGCCGAGAGGGGGCGCGGGACACTGAAGCTTTCTTT.

The rearrangement uses TRBV4-1 and TRBJ1-6; 9 nucleotides agree with TRBD1. CDR3 length: 15 amino acids. V lost 3 bases to trimming and J lost 13 bases; unmatched junction nucleotides: 10. Looked up from germline, CDR1 is MGHRA and CDR2 is YSYEKL. CDR3 nucleotides: TGCGCCAGCAGCCAGGACAGGGGCCCGGCGGGTCCCCTCCACTTT. Translating gives CASSQDRGPAGPLHF.

The chain carries TRBV5-6 and TRBJ2-1; possibly TRBD1 for D (6 bases). CDR3 length: 13 amino acids. V lost 2 bases and J 12 bases, leaving 15 bases between the germline ends. The germline CDR1 and CDR2 sequences are SGHDT and YYEEEE. CDR3: CASSLQGKTGQFF. CDR3 DNA: TGTGCCAGCAGCTTACAGGGTAAGACCGGGCAGTTCTTC.

The chain joins TRBV11-3 to TRBJ2-7; 8 positions match TRBD2. The CDR3 length is 18 residues. Germline lookup yields CDR1 SGHNT and CDR2 YENEEA. The V and J ends lost 0 bases and 2 bases, in that order; junction bases with no gene match: 12. The chain's CDR3 is CASSLDRASGSHTYEQYF. The DNA of the CDR3 is TGTGCCAGCAGCTTAGATCGGGCTAGCGGGTCCCACACCTACGAGCAGTACTTC.

V usage is TRBV7-9 and J usage is TRBJ1-4; D gene uncertain. Trimming shortened V by 5 bases and J by 6 bases, and 16 bases separated the two germline ends. Germline CDR1 and CDR2: SEHNR and FQNEAQ (reference sequence). There are 15 residues in the CDR3. The CDR3 DNA is TGTGCCAGCAGCCCCGGATTGGCAGGATATGAAAAACTGTTTTTT. Protein product: CASSPGLAGYEKLFF.

V gene TRBV2 combines with J gene TRBJ1-6; unclear D gene. CDR3 length equals 14 residues. Trimming left V 5 bases short and J 14 bases short, with 19 bases between. Germline V gene data show CDR1 as SNHLY and CDR2 as FYNNEI. CDR3 in DNA: TGTGCCAGCAGTACCATCCGGAGTAGGAGGTCCCTCCACTTT. Translating it yields CASSTIRSRRSLHF.

V and J are TRBV7-3 and TRBJ1-2; D perhaps matches TRBD1 (6 bases). This CDR3 is 15 amino acids long. V lost 2 bases and J 2 bases, leaving 12 bases between the germline ends. Germline-derived CDR1 and CDR2 are SGHTA and FQGTGA. The CDR3, as DNA: TGTGCCAGCAGCTTAGGGGGACACAACAACTATGGCTACACCTTC. Amino acid sequence: CASSLGGHNNYGYTF.

The count of this clone is one. V is TRBV5-4 and J is TRBJ2-5; D is undetermined. The CDR3 runs to 14 residues. In germline, CDR1 is SGHNT, CDR2 YYREEE (reference sequence). V was shortened by 4 bases and J by 2 bases, with 12 bases between the two germline ends. CDR3 nucleotide sequence: TGTGCCAGCAGCACCGGAGCGCGGCAAGAGACCCAGTACTTC. It specifies CASSTGARQETQYF.

The rearrangement links TRBV7-9 to TRBJ2-7, with 7 bases aligning to TRBD1. Germline CDR1 and CDR2: SEHNR and FQNEAQ (reference sequence). This CDR3 region has 14 residues. V was clipped by 7 bases and J by 0 bases; unmatched bases: 6. CDR3 sequence reads: CASTSDRSSYEQYF. The CDR3 nucleotides are TGTGCCAGCACCTCGGACAGGAGCTCCTACGAGCAGTACTTC.